The 29 T cell receptor beta chains below come from one sample, sequenced in a study of T-cell memory formation after mild COVID-19. TCRdb re-called the 5' RACE reads with MiXCR, one entry per CDR3 protein. The sample records about 290,000 distinct CDR3 sequences, approximately 15% being singletons. Input material: PBMCs or a T cell subset sorted from them (not recorded which). The source is a man aged 18-30 years who had mild COVID-19 (a few samples of this study predate the infection). Cell type and time point are not known.

CDR3: CASSPKLGPLEQYF. CDR3 DNA sequence: TGTGCCAGCAGCCCTAAACTAGGTCCCCTCGAGCAGTACTTC. The chain has TRBV11-2 and TRBJ2-7; D may be TRBD2 (5 bases). Per the germline V gene, CDR1 is SGHAT and CDR2 is FQNNGV. V shed 5 bases and J shed 6 bases, with 17 bases lying between them. The CDR3 has 14 residues.

At least ten counts were recorded for this clonotype. The V and J genes are TRBV6-5 and TRBJ1-1; TRBD1 is a possible D gene (6 bases). This CDR3 contains 13 residues. Between the trimmed V and J ends, which lost 5 bases and 2 bases, there was a span of 9 bases. The germline V gene has CDR1 MNHEY and CDR2 SVGAGI. The CDR3 DNA reads as TGTGCCAGCAGTCACAGGGCAAACACTGAAGCTTTCTTT. Translated: CASSHRANTEAFF.

This sequence joins TRBV7-2 and TRBJ1-3, with unresolved D. CDR3 length equals 14 residues. V was pared by 4 bases and J by 1 base, with 8 bases between. Germline V gene sequence: CDR1 SGHTA, CDR2 FQGNSA. The CDR3 nucleotides are TGTGCCAGCAGCTCTCAGTCGTCTGGAAACACCATATATTTT. This encodes CASSSQSSGNTIYF.

This clonotype was counted only a few times. The CDR3 is CASSRGSVAKNIQYF. The CDR3, as DNA: TGTGCCAGCAGCCGAGGGTCGGTAGCCAAAAACATTCAGTACTTC. This sequence joins TRBV4-2 and TRBJ2-4, with D possibly TRBD2 on 5 matching bases. The CDR3 is 15 amino acids. CDR1 and CDR2 from the germline V gene are LGHNA and YNFKEQ. V shed 4 bases and J shed 0 bases, with 10 bases lying between them.

In this sample, this clonotype turned up a few times. This rearrangement joins TRBV20-1 to TRBJ2-1; no reliable D call. Germline CDR1 and CDR2: DFQATT and SNEGSKA (reference sequence). The CDR3 runs 12 residues. The germline V and J ends were trimmed by 3 bases and 6 bases, with 9 bases remaining between them. CDR3 DNA sequence: TGCAGTGCTAGGCAGAGCGCCAATGAGCAGTTCTTC. It is translated as CSARQSANEQFF.

This clonotype has only a few counts. This chain links TRBV20-1 with TRBJ2-7, with D perhaps given as TRBD1 or TRBD2 (5 bases each). Germline lookup yields CDR1 DFQATT and CDR2 SNEGSKA (reference sequence). The CDR3 consists of 14 residues. Trimming removed 6 bases at V and 0 bases at J, with 15 bases between. CDR3: CSALGTASSYEQYF. DNA for the CDR3: TGCAGTGCCCTCGGGACCGCCAGCTCCTACGAGCAGTACTTC.

The DNA for the CDR3 is TGTGCCAGCAGCATCGGGACAGGGGACCCCTATGGCTACACCTTC. Its protein is CASSIGTGDPYGYTF. The rearrangement uses TRBV5-6 and TRBJ1-2; TRBD1 agrees at 10 bases. The V gene's germline CDR1 is SGHDT and CDR2 YYEEEE. The length of the CDR3 is 15 residues. V was clipped by 4 bases and J by 4 bases; unmatched bases: 7.

This chain connects TRBV4-3 to TRBJ2-1; 9 nucleotides line up with TRBD2. This CDR3 has 16 residues. The V gene end was trimmed by 1 base and the J gene end by 10 bases; junction bases not matched to a gene: 11. CDR1 is LGHNA, CDR2 YSLEER, per germline. CDR3: CASSQGGGGALVEQFF. Written as DNA, the CDR3 is TGCGCCAGCAGCCAAGGCGGCGGGGGGGCACTCGTGGAGCAGTTCTTC.

This clonotype showed up just a few times. The chain combines TRBV3-1 with TRBJ2-7; D gene ambiguous. The CDR3 sequence is 12 residues long. The germline V gene has CDR1 LGHDT and CDR2 YNNKEL (reference sequence). Trimming stripped 1 base from V and 4 bases from J, with 5 bases between. In nucleotides, the CDR3 is TGTGCCAGCAGCCAAGGGTTTTACGAGCAGTACTTC. Encoded protein: CASSQGFYEQYF.

The chain couples TRBV9 to TRBJ2-3, with a possible D match to TRBD2 (6 bases). CDR3 size: 15 residues. V lost 3 bases and J 6 bases, leaving 17 bases between the germline ends. Per the germline V gene, CDR1 is SGDLS and CDR2 is YYNGEE. CDR3 region: CASSATDDGGDTQYF. The CDR3 DNA reads TGTGCCAGCAGCGCGACAGACGACGGAGGGGATACGCAGTATTTT.

V gene TRBV20-1 combines with J gene TRBJ2-3; D possibly matches TRBD1 or TRBD2 (6 bases each). CDR3 length: 13 amino acids. Trimming took 1 base from V and 4 from J, leaving 9 bases between them. CDR1 and CDR2 from the germline V gene are DFQATT and SNEGSKA (reference sequence). The CDR3: CSARGGAADTQYF. The CDR3 DNA is TGCAGTGCTAGAGGGGGGGCCGCAGATACGCAGTATTTT.

This clonotype was observed a handful of times. V and J are TRBV7-9 and TRBJ1-2; 7 positions match TRBD1. The CDR3 extends over 15 amino acids. V trimming: 3 bases; J trimming: 5 bases; junction bases outside the gene matches: 9. The V gene's germline CDR1 is SEHNR and CDR2 FQNEAQ (reference sequence). The CDR3, as DNA: TGTGCCAGCAGCTTGGGTGACAGGGAGGCGTATGGCTACACCTTC. Translated: CASSLGDREAYGYTF.

This chain links TRBV6-6 with TRBJ2-1; D is ambiguous. Germline lookup yields CDR1 MNHNY and CDR2 SVGAGI (reference sequence). This CDR3 has 15 amino acids. Between the trimmed V and J ends, which lost 2 bases and 2 bases, there was a span of 10 bases. CDR3 in amino acids: CASSYNRQAYNEQFF. For the CDR3, the DNA is TGTGCCAGCAGTTACAATCGGCAGGCCTACAATGAGCAGTTCTTC.

V is TRBV24-1 and J is TRBJ2-1, with 8 nucleotides matching TRBD2. This CDR3 region has 17 residues. V lost 1 base to trimming and J lost 3 bases; unmatched junction nucleotides: 7. Germline CDR1 is KGHDR and CDR2 is SFDVKD. The CDR3: CATSDFGGASGYNEQFF. CDR3 in DNA: TGTGCCACCAGTGATTTCGGGGGGGCTTCGGGCTACAATGAGCAGTTCTTC.

This clonotype was seen a few times. In nucleotides, the CDR3 is TGCAGCGTTGTGAAGTTCGGGGGGCCAAACATTCAGTACTTC. Its translation: CSVVKFGGPNIQYF. This chain joins TRBV29-1 and TRBJ2-4, with D perhaps TRBD2 (7 bases). The CDR3 extends over 14 amino acids. Per the germline V gene, CDR1 is SQVTM and CDR2 is ANQGSEA. V was shortened by 4 bases and J by 6 bases, with 16 bases between the two germline ends.

This clonotype showed up just a few times. The chain uses TRBV5-6 and TRBJ1-6, with 12 bases aligning to TRBD1. Germline V gene data show CDR1 as SGHDT and CDR2 as YYEEEE. V trimming: 7 bases; J trimming: 10 bases; junction bases outside the gene matches: 12. This CDR3 contains 16 residues. The CDR3 nucleotides are TGTGCCAGCGGGAACCGGGACAGGGGGCAAGGGTCACCCCTCCACTTT. Translated, it gives CASGNRDRGQGSPLHF.

The chain carries TRBV7-9 and TRBJ1-3; possibly TRBD1 for D (5 bases). The germline gives CDR1 SEHNR, CDR2 FQNEAQ (reference sequence). Trimming took off 10 bases at V and 0 bases at J, with 10 bases between the two ends. The CDR3 length is 13 residues. The CDR3 is CANGTGSGNTIYF. CDR3 in DNA: TGTGCCAACGGGACGGGCTCTGGAAACACCATATATTTT.

In its sample, this clonotype was seen a few times. V gene TRBV7-9 combines with J gene TRBJ2-2; 7 bases agree with TRBD1. Germline loops: CDR1 SEHNR, CDR2 FQNEAQ (reference sequence). The J segment lost 4 bases and the V segment lost 5 bases, leaving 10 bases of the junction unmatched. CDR3 length: 16 residues. Here the CDR3 reads CASSPLGGLFTGELFF. DNA for the CDR3: TGTGCCAGCAGCCCCCTAGGGGGCCTTTTCACCGGGGAGCTGTTTTTT.

This clonotype was recorded a few times. This chain connects TRBV6-5 to TRBJ2-7; the D is unclear. Germline V CDR1 and CDR2: MNHEY, SVGAGI. The CDR3 is 15 amino acids. Trimming stripped 0 bases from V and 2 bases from J, with 11 bases between. CDR3: CASSYSGRTTYEQYF. The CDR3 DNA follows: TGTGCCAGCAGTTACTCGGGCAGAACTACCTACGAGCAGTACTTC.

This clonotype was detected a few times. The rearrangement joins TRBV4-1 to TRBJ1-5; a weak D match, TRBD1 (5 bases). The CDR3 has 16 amino acids. The V end lost 0 bases, the J end lost 0 bases, and 9 bases lay between the germline ends. Per the germline V gene, CDR1 is MGHRA and CDR2 is YSYEKL. The CDR3 DNA is TGCGCCAGCAGCCAAGATCGAGGGGATAGCAATCAGCCCCAGCATTTT. This sequence encodes CASSQDRGDSNQPQHF.

This clonotype was counted a few times. V is TRBV5-8 and J is TRBJ2-3; D ambiguous. Germline V gene data show CDR1 as SGHTS and CDR2 as YDEGEE. The CDR3 sequence is 14 residues long. V lost 0 bases and J 2 bases, leaving 7 bases between the germline ends. CDR3 in amino acids: CASSLDPDTDTQYF. The CDR3 bases are TGTGCCAGCAGCTTGGACCCGGACACAGATACGCAGTATTTT.

This clonotype came up a few times. CDR3 sequence reads: CASSYFGAPSTEAFF. The CDR3 nucleotides read TGTGCCAGCAGTTATTTCGGGGCCCCGAGCACTGAAGCTTTCTTT. This chain joins TRBV6-2 or TRBV6-3 and TRBJ1-1; possible D gene TRBD1, 5 bases. Looked up from germline, CDR1 is MNHEY and CDR2 is SVGEGT. Trimming removed 3 bases at V and 4 bases at J, with 15 bases between. The CDR3 loop spans 15 amino acids.

This clonotype has a handful of counts. J is TRBJ1-1 and V is TRBV7-3, with TRBD1 identical over 8 bases. V trimming: 5 bases; J trimming: 1 base; junction bases outside the gene matches: 6. The CDR3 totals 15 residues. Germline V CDR1 and CDR2: SGHTA, FQGTGA. CDR3 in amino acids: CASSAQTGANTEAFF. The CDR3 DNA sequence: TGTGCCAGCAGCGCCCAGACAGGGGCGAACACTGAAGCTTTCTTT. The entire variable domain, with the rest obtained from reference TRBV7-3 and TRBJ1-1, is as follows: GAGVSQTPSNKVTEKGKYVELRCDPISGHTALYWYRQSLGQGPEFLIYFQGTGAADDSGLPNDRFFAVRPEGSVSTLKIQRTERGDSAVYLCASSAQTGANTEAFFGQGTRLTVV.

This clonotype showed up many times. V gene TRBV7-6 combines with J gene TRBJ2-1; TRBD2 agrees at 14 bases. The length of the CDR3 is 16 residues. Germline lookup yields CDR1 SGHVS and CDR2 FNYEAQ. J was trimmed by 8 bases and V by 4 bases; bases with no gene match: 7. The CDR3 coding sequence is TGTGCCAGCAGCTCCCGACTAGCGGGGGGGCCCGATGAGCAGTTCTTC. Protein product: CASSSRLAGGPDEQFF.

This clonotype showed up many times. The chain couples TRBV29-1 to TRBJ1-2; maybe TRBD1 (6 bases). Germline CDR1 SQVTM, CDR2 ANQGSEA. V was shortened by 7 bases and J by 4 bases, with 19 bases between the two germline ends. This CDR3 comprises 14 residues. DNA for the CDR3: TGCAGCGCCCAGATAAGCCAGGGGATCTATGGCTACACCTTC. Translating gives CSAQISQGIYGYTF.

The rearrangement links TRBV29-1 to TRBJ1-1; TRBD1 matches at 10 bases. V lost 4 bases, J lost 3 bases, and 14 bases stayed unmatched. The CDR3 spans 17 residues. The germline V gene encodes CDR1 SQVTM and CDR2 ANQGSEA. CDR3 bases: TGCAGCGTTGCAGCCTTGGGGACAGGGGTACGATACACTGAAGCTTTCTTT. Protein product: CSVAALGTGVRYTEAFF.

This chain links TRBV6-5 with TRBJ1-4; D might be TRBD1 (5 bases). There are 16 residues in the CDR3. Germline lookup yields CDR1 MNHEY and CDR2 SVGAGI. V lost 0 bases and J lost 3, with 11 bases in between. The CDR3 DNA reads TGTGCCAGCAGTTACTCGGAGGGGTCGGCTAATGAAAAACTGTTTTTT. Protein: CASSYSEGSANEKLFF.

This clonotype has a count of ten or more. V usage is TRBV7-2 and J usage is TRBJ2-5; 8 bases agree with TRBD2. Germline CDR1 reads SGHTA; CDR2 reads FQGNSA. V gave up 2 bases and J gave up 1 base; unmatched junction bases: 3. This CDR3 has 15 residues. CDR3 nucleotide sequence: TGTGCCAGCAGCTTATTAGCGGGGAGCCAAGAGACCCAGTACTTC. Translation: CASSLLAGSQETQYF.

This clonotype was picked up a small number of times. The chain carries TRBV7-3 and TRBJ2-3; D might be TRBD2 (6 bases). This CDR3 contains 13 residues. The ends were cut back, 6 bases at V and 6 bases at J, with 13 bases in the middle. Germline CDR1 reads SGHTA; CDR2 reads FQGTGA. CDR3 DNA sequence: TGTGCCAGCAGTCCTGGGGGGATCGATACGCAGTATTTT. Translating it yields CASSPGGIDTQYF. Filled out from reference TRBV7-3 and TRBJ2-3, the complete variable domain reads GAGVSQTPSNKVTEKGKYVELRCDPISGHTALYWYRQSLGQGPEFLIYFQGTGAADDSGLPNDRFFAVRPEGSVSTLKIQRTERGDSAVYLCASSPGGIDTQYFGPGTRLTVL.